This is a list of T cell receptor beta chains from one sample in a study of blood T cell repertoires in COVID-19. Method: immunoSEQ multiplex PCR; TCRdb's copy keeps in-frame clones and lacks some. The sample holds 200,000 to 250,000 clones, over 75% seen once. Sequencing was performed on PBMCs or T cells enriched from blood (not recorded which). These receptors originate from a woman in her 30s who had been exposed to COVID-19. CDR3s include the opening cysteine and the closing phenylalanine or tryptophan. The order of the fields is clone size, J gene, D gene, V gene, CDR3 protein, CDR3 DNA. The D gene is left open where the match is weak. Part of the rows lack a size; the others show once, few, many or a class for expanded clones.

>.|TRBJ1-2|TRBD1|TRBV3-1/TRBV3-2
CASSQEGTGRSAYGYTF
TGTGCCAGCAGCCAAGAAGGGACAGGCCGTTCGGCCTATGGCTACACCTTC
>once|TRBJ2-1|TRBD2|TRBV5-1
CASSNRLAGAFYNEQFF
TGCGCCAGCAGCAACAGACTAGCGGGGGCCTTCTACAATGAGCAGTTCTTC
>.|TRBJ1-1|.|TRBV30
CAWSGSGFTGEAFF
TGTGCCTGGAGCGGTTCAGGGTTTACGGGTGAAGCTTTCTTT
>once|TRBJ1-6|TRBD1|TRBV6-6
CASRLQGAGSPLHF
TGTGCCAGCAGATTACAGGGGGCCGGGTCACCCCTCCACTTT
>.|TRBJ2-3|.|TRBV7-9
CASSFMGGTTDTQYF
TGTGCCAGCAGCTTTATGGGCGGGACCACAGATACGCAGTATTTT
>.|TRBJ1-1|TRBD1|TRBV4-1
CASSPNRGRRGTEAFF
TGCGCCAGCAGCCCTAACAGGGGGCGGCGGGGCACTGAAGCTTTCTTT
>.|TRBJ1-2|.|TRBV5-1
CASSPGVDSLGYTF
TGCGCCAGCAGCCCGGGCGTCGACAGTCTCGGCTACACCTTC
>.|TRBJ1-1|TRBD1|TRBV25-1
CDTNTGTEAFF
TGTGACACAAACACCGGGACAGAGGCTTTCTTT
>.|TRBJ2-2|.|TRBV5-1
CASSPDRPTGELFF
TGCGCCAGCAGCCCCGACAGACCCACCGGGGAGCTGTTTTTT
>.|TRBJ2-1|.|TRBV4-2
CASSQAIALTNEQFF
TGTGCCAGCAGCCAAGCTATCGCGCTTACCAATGAGCAGTTCTTC
>.|TRBJ1-4|.|TRBV27
CASSRATNEKLFF
TGTGCCAGCAGCAGGGCAACTAATGAAAAACTGTTTTTT
>.|TRBJ1-4|.|TRBV7-9
CASSPQTNEKLFF
TGTGCCAGCAGCCCCCAGACTAATGAAAAACTGTTTTTT
>few|TRBJ2-7|TRBD2|TRBV5-6
CASTLRLAGEQYF
TGTGCCAGCACCCTACGACTAGCGGGAGAGCAGTACTTC
>.|TRBJ1-1|.|TRBV2
CASKTQEAPFF
TGTGCCAGCAAAACCCAGGAGGCACCTTTCTTT
>.|TRBJ2-5|TRBD2|TRBV4-2
CASSRSTSGQETQYF
TGTGCCAGCAGCCGCTCGACTAGCGGGCAAGAGACCCAGTACTTC
>.|TRBJ2-1|.|TRBV9
CASSVGPGVGTYNEQFF
TGTGCCAGCAGCGTAGGTCCGGGAGTAGGCACCTACAATGAGCAGTTCTTC
>.|TRBJ1-1|.|TRBV29-1
CSVEERGRGTRDTEAFF
TGCAGCGTTGAAGAGCGGGGTCGTGGGACTCGGGACACTGAAGCTTTCTTT
>.|TRBJ1-3|.|TRBV18
CASSPLPGTDSGNTIYF
TGTGCCAGCTCACCACTTCCAGGAACTGACTCTGGAAACACCATATATTTT
>.|TRBJ1-3|.|TRBV3-1/TRBV3-2
CASSPTLNTIYF
TGTGCCAGCAGCCCAACTTTAAACACCATATATTTT
>.|TRBJ1-1|TRBD1|TRBV28
CASSNSPRGLGTEAFF
TGTGCCAGCAGCAATAGCCCCAGGGGGCTTGGCACTGAAGCTTTCTTT
>.|TRBJ2-1|.|TRBV3-1/TRBV3-2
CASSRGANFPYNEQFF
TGTGCCAGCAGCCGGGGCGCCAATTTCCCCTACAATGAGCAGTTCTTC
>.|TRBJ2-7|TRBD2|TRBV2
CASGGEGDHEQYF
TGTGCCAGCGGGGGGGAAGGGGACCACGAGCAGTACTTC
>.|TRBJ2-2|.|TRBV10-3
CAISDPDTGELFF
TGTGCCATCAGTGATCCAGACACCGGGGAGCTGTTTTTT